This entry features one T cell receptor (beta chain) sequence. Its matching antigen is unknown. Germline V gene lookup returns CDR1 GTSNPN and CDR2 SVGIG (reference sequence). Trimming took 0 bases from V and 0 from J, leaving 15 bases between them. This CDR3 is 18 amino acids long. The sample comes from a study of shared clonotypes between healthy human individuals. The study, taken as a whole, reports: Sharing across several donors was seen in around 5% of naive CD4 clonotypes.

The protocol was immunoSEQ multiplex PCR, while the TCRdb copy is restricted to in-frame clones and leaves out a portion. The sample yields some 2,000,000 clones, approximately 95% seen once. This chain uses TRBV30 with TRBJ1-6, with D possibly matching TRBD1 (6 bases). The specimen sequenced was naive CD4+ T cells sorted from blood. Subset in this sample: CD45RA+ positively selected. The origin of this receptor is a man aged 18 to 30 in good health. CDR3: CAWSVGGVTSSYNSPLHF. For the CDR3, the DNA is TGTGCCTGGAGTGTAGGGGGGGTAACGAGCTCCTATAATTCACCCCTCCACTTT.